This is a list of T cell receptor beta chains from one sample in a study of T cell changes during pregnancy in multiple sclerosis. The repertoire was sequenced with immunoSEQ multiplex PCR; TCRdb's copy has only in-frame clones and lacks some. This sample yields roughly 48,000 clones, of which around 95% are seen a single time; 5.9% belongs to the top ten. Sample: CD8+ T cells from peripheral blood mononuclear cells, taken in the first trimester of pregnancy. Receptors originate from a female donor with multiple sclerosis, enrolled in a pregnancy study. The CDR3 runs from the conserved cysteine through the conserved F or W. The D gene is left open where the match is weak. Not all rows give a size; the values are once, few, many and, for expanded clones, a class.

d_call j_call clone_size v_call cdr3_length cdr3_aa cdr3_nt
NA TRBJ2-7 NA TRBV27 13 CASSGSGPDEQYF TGTGCCAGCAGTGGCAGCGGACCGGACGAGCAGTACTTC
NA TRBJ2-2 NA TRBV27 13 CASSPDYTGELFF TGTGCCAGCAGTCCAGACTACACCGGGGAGCTGTTTTTT
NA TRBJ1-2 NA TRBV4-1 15 CASSHSGSAYYGYTF TGCGCCAGCAGCCACTCAGGGTCGGCGTACTATGGCTACACCTTC
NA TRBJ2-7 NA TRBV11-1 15 CASSSRPSRTYEQYF TGTGCCAGCAGCTCGCGTCCGTCCCGCACCTACGAGCAGTACTTC
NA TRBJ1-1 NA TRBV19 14 CASSISTGNTEAFF TGTGCCAGTAGTATTTCCACAGGCAACACTGAAGCTTTCTTT
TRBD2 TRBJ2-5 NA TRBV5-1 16 CASSSAVTGGEETQYF TGCGCCAGCAGCTCTGCCGTTACGGGGGGAGAAGAGACCCAGTACTTC
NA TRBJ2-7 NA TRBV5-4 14 CASSFDRSYFEQYF TGTGCCAGCAGCTTCGACAGGTCTTATTTCGAGCAGTACTTC
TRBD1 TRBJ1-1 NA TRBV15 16 CATSRDSGQGNTEAFF TGTGCCACCAGCAGAGACTCAGGACAGGGGAACACTGAAGCTTTCTTT
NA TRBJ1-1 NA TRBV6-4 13 CASSSGVNTEAFF TGTGCCAGCAGTTCAGGGGTGAACACTGAAGCTTTCTTT
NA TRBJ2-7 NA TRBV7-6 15 CASSLPSGWSYEQYF TGTGCCAGCAGCCTACCCTCGGGGTGGTCCTACGAGCAGTACTTC
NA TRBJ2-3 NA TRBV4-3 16 CASSQDRGRRADTQYF TGCGCCAGCAGCCAAGATCGTGGGAGAAGGGCAGATACGCAGTATTTT
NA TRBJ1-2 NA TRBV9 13 CASSVSPSYGYTF TGTGCCAGCAGCGTATCCCCCAGCTATGGCTACACCTTC
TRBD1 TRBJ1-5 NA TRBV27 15 CASSSDREKDQPQHF TGTGCCAGCAGTTCGGACAGGGAAAAGGATCAGCCCCAGCATTTT
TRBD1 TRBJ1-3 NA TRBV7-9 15 CASSLGGQVGNTIYF TGTGCCAGCAGCTTAGGGGGACAGGTTGGAAACACCATATATTTT
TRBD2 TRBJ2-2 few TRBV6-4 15 CASSALAGEAGELFF TGTGCCAGCAGCGCCCTAGCGGGAGAGGCCGGGGAGCTGTTTTTT
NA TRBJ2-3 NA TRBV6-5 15 CASRDFRGFTDTQYF TGTGCCAGCAGGGATTTTAGAGGCTTCACAGATACGCAGTATTTT
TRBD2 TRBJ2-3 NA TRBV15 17 CATSRVVRTSGRDTQYF TGTGCCACCAGCAGAGTAGTTAGGACTAGCGGGCGAGATACGCAGTATTTT
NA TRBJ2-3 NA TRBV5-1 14 CASSLGATTDTQYF TGCGCCAGCAGCTTGGGGGCGACCACAGATACGCAGTATTTT
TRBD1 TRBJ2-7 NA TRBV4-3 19 CASSPGTGGTSGISYEQYF TGCGCCAGCAGCCCTGGGACAGGGGGCACCTCGGGAATTTCCTACGAGCAGTACTTC
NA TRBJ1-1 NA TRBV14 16 CASSQDPPVLNTEAFF TGTGCCAGCAGCCAAGATCCACCAGTCCTGAACACTGAAGCTTTCTTT
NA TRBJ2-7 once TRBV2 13 CASSPPGGDEQYF TGTGCCAGCAGCCCACCAGGTGGCGACGAGCAGTACTTC
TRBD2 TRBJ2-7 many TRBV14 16 CASSPSGGRTAYEQYF TGTGCCAGCAGCCCTTCGGGCGGGAGAACAGCCTACGAGCAGTACTTC
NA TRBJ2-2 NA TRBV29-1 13 CSVVAVNTGELFF TGCAGCGTTGTGGCAGTTAACACCGGGGAGCTGTTTTTT
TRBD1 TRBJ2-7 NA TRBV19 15 CASTLGTGDLYEQYF TGTGCCAGTACCTTGGGGACAGGGGATTTATACGAGCAGTACTTC
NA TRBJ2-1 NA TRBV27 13 CASSSAPRYEQFF TGTGCCAGCAGTTCCGCCCCCAGGTATGAGCAGTTCTTC
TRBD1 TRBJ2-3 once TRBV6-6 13 CATRGQGADTQYF TGTGCCACCAGGGGACAGGGGGCAGATACGCAGTATTTT
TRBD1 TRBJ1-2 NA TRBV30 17 CAWSAGTGESYNYGYTF TGTGCCTGGAGTGCCGGAACAGGGGAGTCTTATAACTATGGCTACACCTTC
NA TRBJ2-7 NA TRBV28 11 CASSLGAEQYF TGTGCCAGCAGTTTAGGGGCCGAGCAGTACTTC
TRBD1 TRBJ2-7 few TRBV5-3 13 CARSRDRGYEQYF TGTGCCAGAAGCCGGGACAGGGGGTACGAGCAGTACTTC
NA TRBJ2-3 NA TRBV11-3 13 CASSSEAADTQYF TGTGCCAGCAGCTCCGAGGCGGCAGATACGCAGTATTTT
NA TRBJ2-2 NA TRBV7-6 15 CASSSLMPGTGELFF TGTGCCAGCAGCTCCCTAATGCCGGGCACCGGGGAGCTGTTTTTT
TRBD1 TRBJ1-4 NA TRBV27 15 CASRGQGATNEKLFF TGTGCCAGCAGGGGACAGGGGGCGACTAATGAAAAACTGTTTTTT
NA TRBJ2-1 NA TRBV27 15 CASLTSTGSYNEQFF TGTGCCAGCCTTACCTCGACGGGATCCTACAATGAGCAGTTCTTC
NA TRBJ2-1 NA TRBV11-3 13 CASSHAPGNEQFF TGTGCCAGCAGCCACGCGCCGGGGAATGAGCAGTTCTTC
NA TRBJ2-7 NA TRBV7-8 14 CASSRPGQGHEQYF TGTGCCAGCAGCCGGCCCGGGCAGGGGCACGAGCAGTACTTC
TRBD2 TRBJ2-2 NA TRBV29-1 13 CSVRLAGPGELFF TGCAGCGTCCGACTAGCGGGTCCCGGGGAGCTGTTTTTT
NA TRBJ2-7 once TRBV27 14 CASSLTGAGDEQYF TGTGCCAGCAGTTTAACTGGGGCAGGCGACGAGCAGTACTTC
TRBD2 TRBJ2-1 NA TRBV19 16 CASSMVLAGSYNEQFF TGTGCCAGTAGTATGGTACTAGCGGGCTCCTACAATGAGCAGTTCTTC
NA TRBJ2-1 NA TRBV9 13 CASSVGGGNEQFF TGTGCCAGCAGCGTAGGAGGTGGCAATGAGCAGTTCTTC
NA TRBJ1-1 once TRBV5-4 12 CASSFGNTEAFF TGTGCCAGCAGCTTCGGGAACACTGAAGCTTTCTTT
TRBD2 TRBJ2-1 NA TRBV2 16 CASSGPTSGSFNEQFF TGTGCCAGCAGTGGTCCGACTAGCGGGAGTTTCAATGAGCAGTTCTTC
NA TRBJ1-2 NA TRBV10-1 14 CASSRDLLPYGYTF TGCGCCAGCAGTCGGGACTTACTCCCCTATGGCTACACCTTC
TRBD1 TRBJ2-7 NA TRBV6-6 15 CASSQPGQPLDEQYF TGTGCCAGCAGTCAGCCGGGACAGCCTTTGGACGAGCAGTACTTC